Following are 5 T cell receptor beta chains from one sample sequenced in a study of cytomegalovirus exposure and HLA in healthy donors. Researchers ran the PCR with 60 Vbeta and 13 Jbeta primers. Clones were read by immunoSEQ multiplex PCR, and TCRdb kept only the in-frame ones, dropping some. The data show about 130,000 clones, 10% to 13% seen once. Sequencing was done on a sample of PBMCs. Every receptor here comes from a woman aged 18-29 years in good health and CMV-seropositive.

The chain uses TRBV6-1 and TRBJ1-2, with 8 nucleotides matching TRBD1. Losses at the gene ends were 4 bases for V and 6 bases for J; bases not matched to a gene: 7. Germline V gene sequence: CDR1 MNHNS, CDR2 SASEGT. This CDR3 is built from 14 residues. The DNA of the CDR3 is TGTGCCAGCAGTGTGAGACAGGGGTTCGATGGCTACACCTTC. This gives the protein CASSVRQGFDGYTF.

The CDR3 DNA follows: TGTGCCAGTAGCCTCCAGGGAACTAGCGGGAGCCACGAGCAGTACTTC. This translates into CASSLQGTSGSHEQYF. The rearrangement uses TRBV19 and TRBJ2-7; TRBD2 matches at 11 bases. The CDR3 has 16 residues. V gave up 6 bases and J gave up 5 bases; unmatched junction bases: 12. The germline gives CDR1 LNHDA, CDR2 SQIVND (reference sequence).

In regard to this clone: Other DNA variants within this sample encode the same CDR3. The chain joins TRBV28 to TRBJ1-5; D remains ambiguous. V was trimmed by 7 bases and J by 1 base, leaving 11 bases between them. The germline gives CDR1 MDHEN, CDR2 SYDVKM. This CDR3 comprises 14 residues. The DNA of the CDR3 is TGTGCCAGCATTCTGGGAGGAAGCAATCAGCCCCAGCATTTT. Residues: CASILGGSNQPQHF.

The gene calls are TRBV11-3 and TRBJ2-1, with 9 bases fitting TRBD2. Germline CDR1 and CDR2: SGHNT and YENEEA. V dropped 4 bases and J dropped 7; count of bases not matched to a gene: 8. This CDR3 has 15 residues. The DNA of the CDR3 is TGTGCCAGCAGCTCATCCGGGACTAGCCTTAATGAGCAGTTCTTC. It specifies CASSSSGTSLNEQFF.

A few counts support this clone. This chain uses TRBV2 with TRBJ2-3; 10 bases match TRBD2. J was trimmed by 7 bases and V by 7 bases; bases with no gene match: 8. This CDR3 is 14 amino acids long. Germline CDR1 reads SNHLY; CDR2 reads FYNNEI. CDR3 DNA sequence: TGTGCCAGCATCGCGACTAGCGGGTTTAATACGCAGTATTTT. Its protein product is CASIATSGFNTQYF. Looking up the rest from reference TRBV2 and TRBJ2-3 gives the full variable domain: EPEVTQTPSHQVTQMGQEVILRCVPISNHLYFYWYRQILGQKVEFLVSFYNNEISEKSEIFDDQFSVERPDGSNFTLKIRSTKLEDSAMYFCASIATSGFNTQYFGPGTRLTVL.